The T cell receptor beta chain described here comes from a study of OX40 agonist ivuxolimab in advanced cancers. The overall study: Ivuxolimab was administered intravenously to patients at 0.01 to 10 mg/kg every 2 weeks.

The assay was immunoSEQ multiplex PCR, and TCRdb's table has in-frame clones only and misses some. There are around 12,000 clones in the sample; approximately 87% occur only once, and 45% to 50% lies in the top ten. Of note for this clone: The antigen is not known.

CDR1 is MRHNA, CDR2 SNTAGT, per germline. The V segment lost 7 bases and the J segment 2 bases; nucleotides outside the gene matches: 3. CDR3 length: 13 amino acids. Findings and caveats of the study: At doses 0.1 to 3.0 mg/kg, CD4+ and CD8+ clones expanded.

The chain couples TRBV6-4 to TRBJ2-3, with 7 bases that match TRBD2. Sequences were derived from CD4+ or CD8+ T cells sorted from blood, sampled in a trial of the OX40 agonist ivuxolimab. The TCR sequence derives from an adult with an advanced solid tumor such as melanoma, head and neck, liver or kidney cancer. CDR3 bases: TGTGCCAGCAATACTAGCGCCACAGATACGCAGTATTTT. Protein: CASNTSATDTQYF.